The rows below give T cell receptor beta chains drawn from one sample of a study of vaccination and CD4 T cells after COVID-19. Antigens for these TCRs are unknown. Each CDR3 protein gets one entry after TCRdb re-called the PCR reads with MiXCR. The repertoire has about 13,000 distinct CDR3 sequences, over 40% of them found once; the top ten carry around 15%. The sequencing input was CD4+ T cells from blood, cultured in vitro. The receptors stem from a human donor who had recovered from COVID-19. Each CDR3 is given with its conserved first and last residue. D genes are given only for firm matches. The listing skips clone size in some rows; elsewhere it reads once, few, many or a size class.

>.|TRBV2|.|TRBJ1-5|13
CASSGRGSQPQHF
TGTGCCAGCAGTGGTCGGGGGTCTCAGCCCCAGCATTTT
>TRBD1|TRBV11-2|.|TRBJ2-7|18
CASSSQPRWQGASGEQYF
TGTGCCAGCAGCTCACAACCGAGGTGGCAGGGGGCTTCGGGAGAGCAGTACTTC
>.|TRBV7-2|.|TRBJ1-1|12
CASSLTSTEAFF
TGTGCCAGCAGCTTAACAAGCACTGAAGCTTTCTTT
>TRBD1|TRBV7-3|once|TRBJ2-2|16
CASSSQGLGNTGELFF
TGTGCCAGCAGCTCACAGGGGCTTGGGAACACCGGGGAGCTGTTTTTT
>.|TRBV6-1|once|TRBJ1-5|18
CASSEFSGTWNVGQPQHF
TGTGCCAGCAGTGAGTTCTCCGGGACATGGAACGTAGGGCAGCCCCAGCATTTT
>TRBD2|TRBV28|.|TRBJ2-5|15
CASSLRLAAQETQYF
TGTGCCAGCAGTTTACGACTAGCAGCACAAGAGACCCAGTACTTC
>TRBD1|TRBV24-1|.|TRBJ1-2|17
CATSDPTGTGYLDGYTF
TGTGCCACCAGTGACCCCACCGGGACAGGTTACCTTGATGGCTACACCTTC
>.|TRBV7-3|.|TRBJ2-5|14
CASSYRGGGETQYF
TGTGCCAGCAGCTATAGGGGGGGCGGTGAGACCCAGTACTTC
>TRBD2|TRBV20-1|few|TRBJ2-7|14
CSARGLASRYEQYF
TGCAGTGCTAGAGGACTAGCGTCGAGGTATGAGCAGTACTTC
>TRBD1|TRBV7-9|.|TRBJ2-1|15
CASSYDRGSYNEQFF
TGTGCCAGCAGCTACGACAGGGGCTCCTACAATGAGCAGTTCTTC
>.|TRBV10-1|few|TRBJ1-2|15
CASSEFFPQVYGYTF
TGCGCCAGCAGTGAGTTTTTCCCCCAGGTCTATGGCTACACCTTC
>.|TRBV6-2/TRBV6-3|.|TRBJ1-1|12
CATTDSRDTRLF
TGTGCCACCACAGACTCCAGGGACACCCGCCTCTTT
>.|TRBV6-1|medium-sized|TRBJ1-5|15
CASSAGLNGYQPQHF
TGTGCCAGCAGTGCCGGGTTGAACGGGTATCAGCCCCAGCATTTT
>TRBD2|TRBV20-1|.|TRBJ2-3|15
CSARDASGRLDTQYF
TGCAGTGCTAGAGATGCTAGCGGGAGACTGGATACGCAGTATTTT
>.|TRBV21-1|.|TRBJ2-3|17
CASSPRGALGHTDTQYF
TGTGCCAGCAGCCCCCGAGGGGCCCTAGGCCACACAGATACGCAGTATTTT
>.|TRBV20-1|few|TRBJ1-5|14
CSASDTGLAQPQHF
TGCAGTGCTAGCGATACAGGGTTGGCTCAGCCCCAGCATTTT
>TRBD1|TRBV20-1|.|TRBJ1-2|14
CSARDSTGGGGYTF
TGCAGTGCTAGGGATTCTACAGGGGGCGGCGGCTACACCTTC
>.|TRBV7-3|few|TRBJ2-5|13
CASSFGSLETQYF
TGTGCCAGCAGCTTTGGGTCGTTAGAGACCCAGTACTTC
>.|TRBV20-1|once|TRBJ2-4|17
CSAREPNRRGAKNIQYF
TGCAGTGCGAGAGAGCCTAACCGTCGGGGAGCCAAAAACATTCAGTACTTC
>.|TRBV20-1|.|TRBJ2-4|13
CSASRLAGNIQYF
TGCAGTGCCTCACGACTTGCCGGGAACATTCAGTACTTC
>TRBD2|TRBV5-1|.|TRBJ2-7|14
CASSLGTSGYEQYF
TGCGCCAGCAGCTTGGGGACTAGCGGCTACGAGCAGTACTTC
>TRBD2|TRBV20-1|few|TRBJ2-2|15
CSARKWGGNTGELFF
TGCAGTGCTAGGAAATGGGGGGGTAACACCGGGGAGCTGTTTTTT
>.|TRBV20-1|.|TRBJ2-4|12
CSGWERFNIQYF
TGCAGTGGGTGGGAGAGGTTCAACATTCAGTACTTC
>TRBD2|TRBV20-1|.|TRBJ2-3|16
CSASDGTSKSRDTQYF
TGCAGTGCTTCCGATGGGACTAGCAAGAGTAGAGATACGCAGTATTTT
>.|TRBV7-2|.|TRBJ2-1|16
CASSPHSAPSYNEQFF
TGTGCCAGCAGTCCCCATTCCGCACCCTCCTACAATGAGCAGTTCTTC
>TRBD2|TRBV20-1|.|TRBJ2-5|18
CSANSGGLAGGPGETQYF
TGCAGTGCTAATTCTGGTGGGCTAGCGGGAGGGCCGGGTGAGACCCAGTACTTC
>TRBD2|TRBV20-1|.|TRBJ2-5|13
CSGTGTTQETQYF
TGCAGTGGCACCGGGACTACCCAAGAGACCCAGTACTTC
>TRBD2|TRBV12-3/TRBV12-4|.|TRBJ2-1|16
CASSPAGTTTYNEQFF
TGTGCCAGCAGCCCCGCCGGGACTACAACCTACAATGAGCAGTTCTTC
>TRBD2|TRBV19|.|TRBJ2-3|15
CASNPGTSSTDTQYF
TGTGCCAGTAACCCGGGGACTAGCTCCACAGATACGCAGTATTTT
>.|TRBV7-6|.|TRBJ2-5|13
CASSPRRGETQYF
TGTGCCAGCAGCCCACGCCGGGGAGAGACCCAGTACTTC
>.|TRBV28|.|TRBJ1-4|14
CASSGTDTNEKLFF
TGTGCCAGCAGCGGGACCGACACTAATGAAAAACTGTTTTTT
>.|TRBV7-9|few|TRBJ1-1|12
CASRPQLTEAFF
TGTGCCAGCAGACCCCAGCTCACTGAAGCTTTCTTT
>.|TRBV2|.|TRBJ2-5|13
CASSETRRETQYF
TGTGCCAGCAGTGAGACAAGGCGAGAGACCCAGTACTTC
>TRBD1|TRBV28|.|TRBJ1-4|14
CASSQTGANEKLFF
TGTGCCAGCAGTCAGACAGGGGCTAATGAAAAACTGTTTTTT
>TRBD1|TRBV7-2|.|TRBJ2-5|16
CASSLFRAGGEETQYF
TGTGCCAGCAGCCTCTTCAGGGCAGGGGGCGAAGAGACCCAGTACTTC
>TRBD2|TRBV29-1|.|TRBJ2-7|14
CSVVLAGRSYEQYF
TGCAGCGTGGTCTTAGCGGGTCGATCCTACGAGCAGTACTTC
>.|TRBV7-9|few|TRBJ2-2|14
CASSFTSNTGELFF
TGTGCCAGCAGCTTTACTTCGAACACCGGGGAGCTGTTTTTT
>.|TRBV7-2|.|TRBJ2-3|17
CASSLLVSSASTDTQYF
TGTGCCAGCAGCTTACTGGTTAGCTCGGCGAGCACAGATACGCAGTATTTT
>.|TRBV20-1|.|TRBJ2-5|12
CSARDLQETQYF
TGCAGTGCTAGAGATTTGCAAGAGACCCAGTACTTC
>TRBD2|TRBV10-3|.|TRBJ2-7|16
CAIRKPGRGSSYEQYF
TGTGCCATCAGGAAGCCGGGGCGCGGGAGTTCTTACGAGCAGTACTTC
>TRBD2|TRBV7-3|.|TRBJ2-2|18
CASSPVGRAGMGTGELFF
TGTGCCAGCAGCCCGGTGGGGAGAGCGGGGATGGGAACCGGGGAGCTGTTTTTT
>TRBD1|TRBV7-9|.|TRBJ2-5|17
CASSPGRQGVGQETQYF
TGTGCCAGCAGCCCTGGCAGACAGGGGGTTGGACAAGAGACCCAGTACTTC
>.|TRBV20-1|.|TRBJ1-3|13
CSARDSLTDTIYF
TGCAGTGCTAGAGATAGCCTCACGGACACCATATATTTT
>.|TRBV3-1|once|TRBJ2-7|16
CASSQDYGGPIYEQYF
TGTGCCAGCAGCCAAGATTATGGGGGGCCCATCTACGAGCAGTACTTC
>TRBD1|TRBV6-1|.|TRBJ1-2|15
CASSLTGGVNYGYTF
TGTGCCAGCAGTCTGACAGGGGGAGTTAACTATGGCTACACCTTC
>.|TRBV28|.|TRBJ2-1|12
CASSSRVGEQFF
TGTGCCAGCAGTTCCCGGGTGGGTGAGCAGTTCTTC
>.|TRBV6-1|.|TRBJ1-1|12
CASSPRGSEAFF
TGTGCCAGCAGTCCACGGGGATCAGAAGCTTTCTTT
>TRBD1|TRBV20-1|few|TRBJ2-7|18
CSARDQRQTGTHRYEQYF
TGCAGTGCTAGAGACCAGCGACAGACAGGGACCCACCGCTACGAGCAGTACTTC
>.|TRBV20-1|few|TRBJ2-5|14
CSARDPQGGETQYF
TGCAGTGCTAGAGATCCACAGGGAGGCGAGACCCAGTACTTC
>.|TRBV7-2|large|TRBJ2-4|15
CASSLWAGPGNIQYF
TGTGCCAGCAGCTTATGGGCGGGGCCCGGAAACATTCAGTACTTC
>.|TRBV28|.|TRBJ1-1|17
CASSVGGHQRSGTEAFF
TGTGCCAGCAGCGTCGGGGGCCATCAGCGTTCCGGGACTGAAGCTTTCTTT
>TRBD2|TRBV20-1|few|TRBJ2-7|13
CSAPGLAPYEQYF
TGCAGTGCCCCGGGACTAGCTCCCTACGAGCAGTACTTC
>.|TRBV19|.|TRBJ2-7|12
CASSIPQNEQYF
TGTGCCAGTAGTATTCCCCAGAACGAGCAGTACTTC